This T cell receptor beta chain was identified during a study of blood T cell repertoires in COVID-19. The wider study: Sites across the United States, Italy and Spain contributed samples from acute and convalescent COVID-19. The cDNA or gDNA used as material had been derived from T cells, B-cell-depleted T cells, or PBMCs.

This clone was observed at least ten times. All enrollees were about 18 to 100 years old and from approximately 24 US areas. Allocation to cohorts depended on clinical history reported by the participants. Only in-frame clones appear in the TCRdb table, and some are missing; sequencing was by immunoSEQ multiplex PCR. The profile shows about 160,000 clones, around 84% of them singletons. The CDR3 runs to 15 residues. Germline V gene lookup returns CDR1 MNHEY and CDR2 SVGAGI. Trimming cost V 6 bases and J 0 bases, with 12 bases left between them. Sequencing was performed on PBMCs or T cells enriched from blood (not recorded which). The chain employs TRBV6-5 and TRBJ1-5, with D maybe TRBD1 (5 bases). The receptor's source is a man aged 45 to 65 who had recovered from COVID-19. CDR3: CASSQRQNSNQPQHF. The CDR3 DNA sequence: TGTGCCAGCAGCCAGAGACAGAATAGCAATCAGCCCCAGCATTTT.